The 4 T cell receptor beta chains below all came from one sample that was sequenced in a study of CD8 T cells in Susac syndrome. The authors reverse transcribed roughly 0.45 to 1 ug RNA with random hexamers. TCRdb reprocessed the immunoSEQ multiplex PCR reads via MiXCR and lists one record per CDR3 protein. The table shows some 200,000 distinct CDR3 sequences, with almost 96% occurring only once. The sample comprised CD4+ T cells from PBMCs. The receptors derive from a human donor with Susac syndrome.

The CDR3 DNA is TGTGCCAGCCAGCGGGTAGGCCCGGGCACTGAAGCTTTCTTT. It yields the protein CASQRVGPGTEAFF. This chain links TRBV6-2 or TRBV6-3 with TRBJ1-1; D uncertain. V was shortened by 8 bases and J by 4 bases, with 17 bases between the two germline ends. The germline V gene has CDR1 MNHEY and CDR2 SVGEGT. There are 14 residues in the CDR3.

This clonotype appeared once. The DNA of the CDR3 is TGTGCCACCAGCAGAGATCCCTTCTCTGGGGCCAACGTCCTGACTTTC. It is translated as CATSRDPFSGANVLTF. The chain is built from TRBV15 and TRBJ2-6, with D unresolved. CDR3 length: 16 amino acids. The germline gives CDR1 LNHNV, CDR2 YYDKDF (reference sequence). V lost 0 bases to trimming and J lost 0 bases, with 6 bases between them.

The chain couples TRBV20-1 to TRBJ1-6; D gene ambiguous. The CDR3 length is 17 residues. V lost 0 bases and J lost 3, with 15 bases in between. The V gene's germline CDR1 is DFQATT and CDR2 SNEGSKA (reference sequence). As DNA, the CDR3 is TGCAGTGCTAGAGACACGAGCAGGAATTACTATAATTCACCCCTCCACTTT. Translation gives CSARDTSRNYYNSPLHF.

This clonotype occurred once. The chain uses TRBV5-4 and TRBJ2-2, with D tentatively TRBD1 (6 bases). Germline V lookup: CDR1 SGHNT, CDR2 YYREEE (reference sequence). The CDR3 length is 16 residues. Trimming left V 7 bases short and J 0 bases short, with 16 bases between. The CDR3 loop is CASAPSRTANTGELFF. Written as DNA, the CDR3 is TGTGCCAGCGCCCCATCGAGGACAGCGAACACCGGGGAGCTGTTTTTT.